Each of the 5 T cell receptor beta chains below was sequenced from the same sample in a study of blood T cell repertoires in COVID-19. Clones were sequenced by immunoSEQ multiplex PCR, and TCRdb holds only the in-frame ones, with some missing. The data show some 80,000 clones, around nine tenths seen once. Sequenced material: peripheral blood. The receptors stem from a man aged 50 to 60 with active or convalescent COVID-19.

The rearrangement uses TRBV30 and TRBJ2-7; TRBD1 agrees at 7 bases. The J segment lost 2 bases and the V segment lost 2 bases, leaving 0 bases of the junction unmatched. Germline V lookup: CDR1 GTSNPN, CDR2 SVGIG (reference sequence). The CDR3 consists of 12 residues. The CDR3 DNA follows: TGTGCCTGGAGTCAGGGGGCCTACGAGCAGTACTTC. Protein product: CAWSQGAYEQYF.

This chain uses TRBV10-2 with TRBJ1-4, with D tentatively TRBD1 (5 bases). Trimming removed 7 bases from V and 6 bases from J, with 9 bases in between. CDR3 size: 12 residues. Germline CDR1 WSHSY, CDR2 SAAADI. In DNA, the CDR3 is TGCGCCAGCATGGGGGGGGATGAAAAACTGTTTTTT. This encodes CASMGGDEKLFF.

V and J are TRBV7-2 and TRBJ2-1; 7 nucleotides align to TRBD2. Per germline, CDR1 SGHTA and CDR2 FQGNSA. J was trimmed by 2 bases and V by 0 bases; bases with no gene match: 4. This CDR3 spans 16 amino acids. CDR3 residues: CASSLAVGTTYNEQFF. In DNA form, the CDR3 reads TGTGCCAGCAGCTTAGCGGTCGGGACTACCTACAATGAGCAGTTCTTC.

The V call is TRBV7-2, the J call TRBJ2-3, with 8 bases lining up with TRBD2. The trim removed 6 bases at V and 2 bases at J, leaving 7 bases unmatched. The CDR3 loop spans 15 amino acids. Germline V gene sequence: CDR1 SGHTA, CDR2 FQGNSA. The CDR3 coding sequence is TGTGCCAGCAGGCGGAGCGGGGGTTTCACAGATACGCAGTATTTT. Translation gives CASRRSGGFTDTQYF.

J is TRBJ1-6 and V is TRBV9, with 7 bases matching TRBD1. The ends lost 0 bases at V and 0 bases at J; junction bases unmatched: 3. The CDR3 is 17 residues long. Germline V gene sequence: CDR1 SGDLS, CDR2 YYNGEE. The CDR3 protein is CASSVAQGSSYNSPLHF. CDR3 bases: TGTGCCAGCAGCGTAGCACAGGGGAGCTCCTATAATTCACCCCTCCACTTT.